The rows below give T cell receptor beta chains drawn from one sample of a study of CD4+ T cells in melanoma. Measured with immunoSEQ multiplex PCR; TCRdb has only the in-frame clones, and not every one. The data show roughly 120,000 clones, around 92% seen once. The sequenced sample consisted of peripheral blood. Every receptor here comes from a human donor with melanoma. CDR3s include the opening cysteine and the closing phenylalanine or tryptophan. A D gene is named only where the DNA matches it firmly. The size field is filled for only some rows; it gives once, few, many or a size class.

- TRBJ2-3 - TRBV5-1 CASSLEGRGTDTQYF TGCGCCAGCAGCTTGGAGGGTAGGGGCACAGATACGCAGTATTTT
TRBD2 TRBJ2-7 - TRBV27 CASSSGGYEQYF TGTGCCAGCAGTTCCGGGGGGTACGAGCAGTACTTC
TRBD2 TRBJ2-3 - TRBV9 CASSVGSGGGSTDTQYF TGTGCCAGCAGCGTAGGATCGGGCGGGGGTAGCACAGATACGCAGTATTTT
- TRBJ2-1 - TRBV7-8 CASSLGARGNNEQFF TGTGCCAGCAGCTTAGGTGCGCGGGGCAACAATGAGCAGTTCTTC
- TRBJ2-1 - TRBV10-3 CAISALNEQFF TGTGCCATCAGTGCCCTCAATGAGCAGTTCTTC
- TRBJ1-4 - TRBV6-5 CASKGGTGGEKLFF TGTGCCAGCAAGGGTGGGACGGGGGGTGAAAAACTGTTTTTT
TRBD1 TRBJ2-7 - TRBV19 CASSFRDRTYEQYF TGTGCCAGTAGTTTCCGGGACAGGACCTACGAGCAGTACTTC
- TRBJ1-1 - TRBV9 CASSVVGQNTEAFF TGTGCCAGCAGCGTAGTGGGTCAGAACACTGAAGCTTTCTTT
- TRBJ2-7 - TRBV29-1 CSVLSSNEQYF TGCAGCGTTCTAAGTTCGAACGAGCAGTACTTC
- TRBJ1-1 - TRBV18 CASSPRRDITEAFF TGTGCCAGCTCACCAAGACGGGACATCACTGAAGCTTTCTTT
- TRBJ2-7 - TRBV10-1 CASSEVGRGVGYEQYF TGCGCCAGCAGTGAAGTCGGCAGAGGGGTGGGCTACGAGCAGTACTTC
- TRBJ1-4 - TRBV9 CASSAGVATNEKLFF TGTGCCAGCAGCGCAGGGGTTGCAACTAATGAAAAACTGTTTTTT
- TRBJ1-5 - TRBV7-9 CASSPGDSNQPQHF TGTGCCAGCAGCCCAGGAGATAGCAATCAGCCCCAGCATTTT
- TRBJ2-3 once TRBV4-1 CASSQGIQGSGTDTQYF TGCGCCAGCAGCCAAGGCATCCAGGGGTCCGGCACAGATACGCAGTATTTT
TRBD1 TRBJ2-7 - TRBV29-1 CSVEDKGALRYF TGCAGCGTTGAAGATAAGGGGGCCCTGCGGTACTTC
- TRBJ1-5 - TRBV19 CASSIGPAGNQPQHF TGTGCCAGTAGTATAGGTCCAGCGGGCAATCAGCCCCAGCATTTT
- TRBJ2-5 - TRBV7-4 CASSHEPDWHKETQYF TGTGCCAGCAGCCACGAACCGGACTGGCACAAAGAGACCCAGTACTTC
- TRBJ2-2 - TRBV19 CASSSGPAFRELFF TGTGCCAGTAGTAGTGGACCGGCTTTTAGGGAGCTGTTTTTT
- TRBJ2-5 - TRBV2 CASSEFPETQYF TGTGCCAGCAGTGAATTCCCCGAGACCCAGTACTTC
- TRBJ1-3 - TRBV5-1 CASSSRGADGNTIYF TGCGCCAGCAGCTCCAGGGGAGCGGATGGAAACACCATATATTTT
- TRBJ2-1 - TRBV19 CASRAGGGYEQFF TGTGCCAGTAGGGCAGGCGGTGGGTATGAGCAGTTCTTC
- TRBJ1-2 - TRBV7-9 CASSPPALNYGYTF TGTGCCAGCAGCCCACCGGCCCTAAACTATGGCTACACCTTC
TRBD2 TRBJ2-7 - TRBV18 CASTTTSDYEQYF TGTGCCAGCACCACGACTAGCGACTACGAGCAGTACTTC
- TRBJ2-6 once TRBV19 CASRGAPGANVLTF TGTGCCAGCCGGGGAGCACCTGGGGCCAACGTCCTGACTTTC
TRBD1 TRBJ1-3 - TRBV5-1 CASSFTLVTGGSGNTIYF TGCGCCAGCAGCTTTACGCTGGTTACAGGGGGTTCTGGAAACACCATATATTTT
TRBD1 TRBJ2-5 - TRBV7-9 CASSRGQGETQYF TGTGCCAGCAGCCGAGGACAGGGAGAGACCCAGTACTTC
TRBD2 TRBJ2-3 - TRBV6-6 CTSGGAEGTDTQYF TGTACCAGCGGGGGGGCAGAAGGAACAGATACGCAGTATTTT
TRBD2 TRBJ2-3 - TRBV9 CASSVEDGRRGLARTDTQYF TGTGCCAGCAGCGTAGAGGATGGGAGGAGAGGACTAGCTCGCACAGATACGCAGTATTTT
- TRBJ1-6 - TRBV5-8 CASSLGRAWSPLHF TGTGCCAGCAGCTTAGGCAGGGCTTGGTCACCCCTCCACTTT
TRBD1 TRBJ1-6 - TRBV7-3 CASSRDRTNSPLHF TGTGCCAGCAGCCGGGACAGGACTAATTCACCCCTCCACTTT
- TRBJ1-1 - TRBV29-1 CSVSQGQTEAFF TGCAGCGTTAGTCAGGGTCAGACTGAAGCTTTCTTT
TRBD2 TRBJ2-3 - TRBV5-1 CASSLTLAGVYTDTQYF TGCGCCAGCAGCCTTACCTTAGCGGGGGTGTACACAGATACGCAGTATTTT
TRBD2 TRBJ2-2 - TRBV11-3 CASSSGTSGVNTGELFF TGTGCCAGCAGCAGTGGGACTAGCGGGGTAAACACCGGGGAGCTGTTTTTT
TRBD1 TRBJ2-3 - TRBV28 CASSPPRGLYTDTQYF TGTGCCAGCAGTCCACCCAGGGGGCTTTACACAGATACGCAGTATTTT
TRBD2 TRBJ2-7 - TRBV9 CASSVNPSGRDEQYF TGTGCCAGCAGCGTAAATCCTAGCGGGAGGGACGAGCAGTACTTC
- TRBJ2-2 once TRBV7-8 CASSFGLNTGELFF TGTGCCAGCAGCTTCGGCCTGAACACCGGGGAGCTGTTTTTT
TRBD2 TRBJ2-3 - TRBV9 CASSTQLAGATDTQYF TGTGCCAGCAGCACACAACTAGCGGGGGCCACAGATACGCAGTATTTT
TRBD1 TRBJ1-6 - TRBV30 CAWGRDRGNSPLHF TGTGCCTGGGGCCGGGACAGGGGTAATTCACCCCTCCACTTT
- TRBJ1-5 - TRBV19 CASSSSPGPNQPQHF TGTGCCAGTAGTAGTAGTCCGGGGCCAAATCAGCCCCAGCATTTT
TRBD2 TRBJ2-1 - TRBV19 CASSIGGDYSTYNEQFF TGTGCCAGTAGTATAGGAGGGGACTACTCAACCTACAATGAGCAGTTCTTC
- TRBJ1-1 once TRBV9 CASSKMGNTEAFF TGTGCCAGCAGTAAGATGGGGAACACTGAAGCTTTCTTT
TRBD1 TRBJ2-4 - TRBV7-3 CASSSSRGNIQYF TGTGCCAGCAGCTCCTCCAGGGGGAACATTCAGTACTTC
TRBD2 TRBJ2-1 once TRBV13 CASKLGLAGVNEQFF TGTGCCAGCAAACTGGGACTAGCGGGAGTTAATGAGCAGTTCTTC
TRBD2 TRBJ2-3 - TRBV28 CASSFTSGVSDTQYF TGTGCCAGCAGTTTCACTAGCGGGGTTTCAGATACGCAGTATTTT
TRBD1 TRBJ2-7 - TRBV6-6 CASSADRRSYEQYF TGTGCCAGCAGCGCGGACAGGAGGTCCTACGAGCAGTACTTC
TRBD1 TRBJ2-2 once TRBV27 CASSPTTGVGELFF TGTGCCAGCAGTCCAACGACAGGGGTCGGGGAGCTGTTTTTT
- TRBJ2-7 - TRBV4-1 CASSQFGTQFYEQYF TGCGCCAGCAGCCAATTTGGGACACAATTCTACGAGCAGTACTTC
- TRBJ1-4 once TRBV29-1 CSVGTEKLFF TGCAGCGTTGGAACAGAAAAACTGTTTTTT
- TRBJ1-4 - TRBV7-2 CASTLRGGPTNEKLFF TGTGCCAGCACGTTAAGGGGGGGGCCAACTAATGAAAAACTGTTTTTT
- TRBJ1-1 - TRBV7-2 CASSLDPGTEAFF TGTGCCAGCAGCTTAGACCCGGGAACTGAAGCTTTCTTT
- TRBJ2-1 - TRBV5-1 CASSFGGVFYNEQFF TGCGCCAGCAGCTTCGGCGGGGTGTTCTACAATGAGCAGTTCTTC